This T cell receptor beta chain was retrieved from a study of OX40 agonist ivuxolimab in advanced cancers. The sampling schedule covered blood at baseline, cycle 4 day 1, and cycle 7 day 1. Study-level points and caveats: Normalized expansion of T-cell clones was also low for some nonresponders. The specificity for antigen of the expanded peripheral T cells was not determined. Among T cells, CD8+ cells averaged more expanded clones than CD4+ cells.

Worth noting for this clone: Its cognate antigen is unknown.

Sequencing used immunoSEQ multiplex PCR; TCRdb keeps in-frame clones, though not all of them. The sample consists of some 26,000 clones, roughly 80% of them appearing once. V shed 5 bases and J 6 bases; nucleotides not matched to a gene: 16. The CDR3 length is 16 residues. Germline lookup yields CDR1 SGDLS and CDR2 YYNGEE. This clonotype was obtained from an adult with an advanced solid tumor such as melanoma, head and neck, liver or kidney cancer. The starting material was CD4+ or CD8+ T cells sorted from blood, obtained in a trial of the OX40 agonist ivuxolimab. The chain uses TRBV9 and TRBJ1-2; 7 bases match TRBD1. This CDR3 reads CASSGMREGAVNGYTF. The CDR3 region has the DNA TGTGCCAGCAGTGGAATGAGGGAGGGGGCAGTGAATGGCTACACCTTC.